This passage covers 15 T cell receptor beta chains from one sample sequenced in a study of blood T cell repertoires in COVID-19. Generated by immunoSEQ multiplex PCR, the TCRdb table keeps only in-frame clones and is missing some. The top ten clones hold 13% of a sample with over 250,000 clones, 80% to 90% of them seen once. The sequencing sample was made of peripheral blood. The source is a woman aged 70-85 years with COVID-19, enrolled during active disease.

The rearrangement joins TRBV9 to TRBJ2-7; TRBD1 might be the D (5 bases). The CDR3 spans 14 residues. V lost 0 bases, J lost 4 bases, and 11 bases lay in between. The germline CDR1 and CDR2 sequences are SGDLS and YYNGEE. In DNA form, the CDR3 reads TGTGCCAGCAGCGTAGAAGGGGCGACTTACGAGCAGTACTTC. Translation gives CASSVEGATYEQYF.

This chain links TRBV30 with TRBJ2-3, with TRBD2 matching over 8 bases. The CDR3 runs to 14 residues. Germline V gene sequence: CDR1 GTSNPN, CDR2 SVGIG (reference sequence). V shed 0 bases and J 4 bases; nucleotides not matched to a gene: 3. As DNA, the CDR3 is TGTGCCTGGAGTGTTAGCGGGGTCGCAGATACGCAGTATTTT. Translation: CAWSVSGVADTQYF. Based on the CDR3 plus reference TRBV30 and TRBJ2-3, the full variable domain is SQTIHQWPATLVQPVGSPLSLECTVEGTSNPNLYWYRQAAGRGLQLLFYSVGIGQISSEVPQNLSASRPQDRQFILSSKKLLLSDSGFYLCAWSVSGVADTQYFGPGTRLTVL.

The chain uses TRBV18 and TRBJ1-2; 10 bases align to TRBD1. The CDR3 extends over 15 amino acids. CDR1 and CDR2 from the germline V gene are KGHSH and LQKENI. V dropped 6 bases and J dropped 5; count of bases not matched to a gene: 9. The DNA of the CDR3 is TGTGCCAGCTCCCGGGGACAGGGGCTTCTGTATGGCTACACCTTC. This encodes CASSRGQGLLYGYTF. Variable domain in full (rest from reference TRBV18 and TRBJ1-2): NAGVMQNPRHLVRRRGQEARLRCSPMKGHSHVYWYRQLPEEGLKFMVYLQKENIIDESGMPKERFSAEFPKEGPSILRIQQVVRGDSAAYFCASSRGQGLLYGYTFGSGTRLTVV.

This CDR3 reads CASSRDPTGGNTEAFF. The DNA for the CDR3 is TGTGCCAGCAGCCGTGATCCGACAGGGGGGAACACTGAAGCTTTCTTT. The V and J genes are TRBV5-4 and TRBJ1-1; 9 nucleotides agree with TRBD1. V shed 4 bases and J 1 base; nucleotides not matched to a gene: 8. CDR1 is SGHNT and CDR2 is YYREEE in the germline V gene (reference sequence). The CDR3 has 16 residues. Looking up the rest from reference TRBV5-4 and TRBJ1-1 gives the full variable domain: ETGVTQSPTHLIKTRGQQVTLRCSSQSGHNTVSWYQQALGQGPQFIFQYYREEENGRGNFPPRFSGLQFPNYSSELNVNALELDDSALYLCASSRDPTGGNTEAFFGQGTRLTVV.

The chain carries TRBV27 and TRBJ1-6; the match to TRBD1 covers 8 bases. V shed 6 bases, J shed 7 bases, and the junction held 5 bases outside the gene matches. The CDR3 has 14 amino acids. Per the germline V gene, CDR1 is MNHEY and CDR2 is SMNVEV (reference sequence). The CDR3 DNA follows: TGTGCCAGCAGCCCGGACAGGGCGAATTCACCCCTCCACTTT. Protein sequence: CASSPDRANSPLHF.

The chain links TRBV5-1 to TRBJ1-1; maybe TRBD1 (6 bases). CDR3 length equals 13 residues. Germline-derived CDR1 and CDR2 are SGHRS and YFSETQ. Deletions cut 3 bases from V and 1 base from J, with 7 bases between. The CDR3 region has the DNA TGCGCCAGCAGCTGGGACACGAACACTGAAGCTTTCTTT. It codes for CASSWDTNTEAFF.

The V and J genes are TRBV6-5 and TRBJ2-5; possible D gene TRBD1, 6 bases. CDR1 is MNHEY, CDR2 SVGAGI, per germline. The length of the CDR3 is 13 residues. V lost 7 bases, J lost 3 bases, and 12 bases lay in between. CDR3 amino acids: CASIPTGKETQYF. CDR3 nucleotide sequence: TGTGCCAGCATCCCTACAGGGAAAGAGACCCAGTACTTC.

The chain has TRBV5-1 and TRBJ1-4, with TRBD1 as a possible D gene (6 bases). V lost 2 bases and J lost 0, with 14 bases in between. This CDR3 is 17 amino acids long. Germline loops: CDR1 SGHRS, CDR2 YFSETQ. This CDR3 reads CASSLRQVPATNEKLFF. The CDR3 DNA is TGCGCCAGCAGCTTACGACAGGTCCCTGCAACTAATGAAAAACTGTTTTTT.

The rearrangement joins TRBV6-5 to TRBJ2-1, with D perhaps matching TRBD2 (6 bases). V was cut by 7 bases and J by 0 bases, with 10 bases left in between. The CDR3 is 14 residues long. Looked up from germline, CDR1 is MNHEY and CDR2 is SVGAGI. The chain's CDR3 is CASKGLTSYNEQFF. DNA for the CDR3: TGTGCCAGCAAGGGACTGACCTCCTACAATGAGCAGTTCTTC.

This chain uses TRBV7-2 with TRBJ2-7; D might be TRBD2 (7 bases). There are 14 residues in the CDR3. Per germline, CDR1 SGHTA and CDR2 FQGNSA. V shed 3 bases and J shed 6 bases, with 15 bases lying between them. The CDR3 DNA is TGTGCCAGCAGCTTTGAGGGGGGGCCTGCCGAGCAGTACTTC. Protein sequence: CASSFEGGPAEQYF. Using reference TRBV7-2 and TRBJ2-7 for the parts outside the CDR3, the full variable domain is GAGVSQSPSNKVTEKGKDVELRCDPISGHTALYWYRQSLGQGLEFLIYFQGNSAPDKSGLPSDRFSAERTGGSVSTLTIQRTQQEDSAVYLCASSFEGGPAEQYFGPGTRLTVT.

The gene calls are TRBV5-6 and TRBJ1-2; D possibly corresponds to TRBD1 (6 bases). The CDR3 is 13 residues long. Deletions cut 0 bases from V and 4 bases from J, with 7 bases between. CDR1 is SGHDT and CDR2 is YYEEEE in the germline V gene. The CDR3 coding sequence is TGTGCCAGCAGCTTGGGACAGGTCTATGGCTACACCTTC. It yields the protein CASSLGQVYGYTF.

The CDR3 DNA sequence: TGTGCCAGCAGCGGAAACGCAGGGGATAACAATGAGCAGTTCTTC. This codes for CASSGNAGDNNEQFF. The J gene is TRBJ2-1, the V gene TRBV9; a weak D match, TRBD1 (6 bases). Trimming removed 3 bases at V and 5 bases at J, with 15 bases between. The CDR3 extends over 15 amino acids. Per germline, CDR1 SGDLS and CDR2 YYNGEE. The variable domain in full, with the rest retrieved from reference TRBV9 and TRBJ2-1, is DSGVTQTPKHLITATGQRVTLRCSPRSGDLSVYWYQQSLDQGLQFLIQYYNGEERAKGNILERFSAQQFPDLHSELNLSSLELGDSALYFCASSGNAGDNNEQFFGPGTRLTVL.

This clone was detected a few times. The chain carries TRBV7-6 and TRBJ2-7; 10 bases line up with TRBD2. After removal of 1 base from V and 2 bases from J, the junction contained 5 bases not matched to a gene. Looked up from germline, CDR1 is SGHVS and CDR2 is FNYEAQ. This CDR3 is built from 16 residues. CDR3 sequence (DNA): TGTGCCAGCAGCTTAGGAACTAGCGGGGCCCCCTACGAGCAGTACTTC. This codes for CASSLGTSGAPYEQYF.

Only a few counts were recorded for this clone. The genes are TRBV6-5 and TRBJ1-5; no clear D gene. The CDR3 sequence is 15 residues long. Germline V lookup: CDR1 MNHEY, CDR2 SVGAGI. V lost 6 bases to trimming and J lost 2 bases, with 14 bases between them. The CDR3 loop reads CASSSTGERNQPQHF. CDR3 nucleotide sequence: TGTGCCAGCAGCTCCACCGGGGAACGCAATCAGCCCCAGCATTTT.

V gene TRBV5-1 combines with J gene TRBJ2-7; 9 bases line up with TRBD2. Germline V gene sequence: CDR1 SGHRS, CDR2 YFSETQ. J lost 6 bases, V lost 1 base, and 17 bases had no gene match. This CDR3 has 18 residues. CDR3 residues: CASSLFPPSAGGPSEQYF. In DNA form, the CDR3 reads TGCGCCAGCAGCTTGTTCCCCCCCAGCGCGGGGGGGCCTAGCGAGCAGTACTTC.